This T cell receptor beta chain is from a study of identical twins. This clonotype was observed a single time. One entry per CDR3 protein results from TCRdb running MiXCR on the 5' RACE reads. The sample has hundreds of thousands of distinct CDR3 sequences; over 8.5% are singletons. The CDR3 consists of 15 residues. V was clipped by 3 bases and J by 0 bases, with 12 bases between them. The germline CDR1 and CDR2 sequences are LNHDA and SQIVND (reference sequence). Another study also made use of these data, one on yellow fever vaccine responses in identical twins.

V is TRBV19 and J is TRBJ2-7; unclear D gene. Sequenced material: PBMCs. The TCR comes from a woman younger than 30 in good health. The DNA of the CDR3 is TGTGCCAGTAGTATTACCGTCTCGAGCTCCTACGAGCAGTACTTC. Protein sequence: CASSITVSSSYEQYF.